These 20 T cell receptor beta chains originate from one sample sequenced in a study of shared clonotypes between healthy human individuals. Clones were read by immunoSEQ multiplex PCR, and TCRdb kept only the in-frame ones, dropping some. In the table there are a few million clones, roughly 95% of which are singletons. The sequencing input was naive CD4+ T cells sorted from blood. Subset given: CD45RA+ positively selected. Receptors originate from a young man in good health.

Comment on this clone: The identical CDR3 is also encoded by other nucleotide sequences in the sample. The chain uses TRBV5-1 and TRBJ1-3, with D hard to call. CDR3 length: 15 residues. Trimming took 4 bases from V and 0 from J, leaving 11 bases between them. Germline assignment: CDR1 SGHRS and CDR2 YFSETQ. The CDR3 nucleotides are TGCGCCAGCAGCCTCGACGGATCCTCTGGAAACACCATATATTTT. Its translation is CASSLDGSSGNTIYF.

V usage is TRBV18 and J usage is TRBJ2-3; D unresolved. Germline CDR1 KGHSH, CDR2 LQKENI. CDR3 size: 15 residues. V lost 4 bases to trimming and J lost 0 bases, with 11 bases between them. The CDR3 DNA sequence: TGTGCCAGCTCACGGCGAACGGAGAGCACAGATACGCAGTATTTT. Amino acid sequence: CASSRRTESTDTQYF.

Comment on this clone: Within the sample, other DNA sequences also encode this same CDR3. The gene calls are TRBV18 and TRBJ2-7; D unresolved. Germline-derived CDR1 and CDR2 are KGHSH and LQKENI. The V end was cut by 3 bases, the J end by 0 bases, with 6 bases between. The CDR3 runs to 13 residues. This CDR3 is CASSPGVSYEQYF. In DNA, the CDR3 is TGTGCCAGCTCACCGGGTGTCTCCTACGAGCAGTACTTC.

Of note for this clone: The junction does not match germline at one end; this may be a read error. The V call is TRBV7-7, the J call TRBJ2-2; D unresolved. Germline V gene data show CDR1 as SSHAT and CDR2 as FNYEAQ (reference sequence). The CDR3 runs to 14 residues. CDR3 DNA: TGTGCTAGCAGCTCCGACCGGTACACCGGGGAGCTGTTTTTT. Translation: CASSSDRYTGELFF.

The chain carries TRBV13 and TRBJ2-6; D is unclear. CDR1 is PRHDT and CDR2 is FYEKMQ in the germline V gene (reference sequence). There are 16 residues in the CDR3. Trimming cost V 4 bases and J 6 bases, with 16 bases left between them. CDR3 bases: TGTGCCAGCAGCTCCCAGATTCCCTCGGAGGCCAACGTCCTGACTTTC. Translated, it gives CASSSQIPSEANVLTF.

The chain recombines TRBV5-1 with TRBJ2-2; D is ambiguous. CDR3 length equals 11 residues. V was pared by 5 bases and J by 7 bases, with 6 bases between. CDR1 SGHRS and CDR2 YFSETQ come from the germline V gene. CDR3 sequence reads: CASRLNGELFF. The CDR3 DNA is TGCGCCAGCAGACTTAACGGGGAGCTGTTTTTT.

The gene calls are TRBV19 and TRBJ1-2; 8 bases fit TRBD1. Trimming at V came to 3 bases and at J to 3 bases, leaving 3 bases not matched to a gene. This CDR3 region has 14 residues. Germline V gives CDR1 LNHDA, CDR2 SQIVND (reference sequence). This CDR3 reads CASSMGQVHYGYTF. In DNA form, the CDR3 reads TGTGCCAGTAGTATGGGACAGGTCCACTATGGCTACACCTTC.

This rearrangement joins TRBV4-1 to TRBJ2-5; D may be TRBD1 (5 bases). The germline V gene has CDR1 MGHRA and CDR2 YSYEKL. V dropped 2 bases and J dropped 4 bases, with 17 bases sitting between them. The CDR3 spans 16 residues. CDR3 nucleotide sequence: TGCGCCAGCAGCCAAAGTTCGGACATTCCGGGAGAGACCCAGTACTTC. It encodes CASSQSSDIPGETQYF.

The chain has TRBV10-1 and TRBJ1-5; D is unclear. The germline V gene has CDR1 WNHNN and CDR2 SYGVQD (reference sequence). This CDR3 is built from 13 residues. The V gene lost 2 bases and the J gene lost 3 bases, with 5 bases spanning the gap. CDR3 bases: TGCGCCAGCAGTGAGCCCTTCAATCAGCCCCAGCATTTT. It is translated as CASSEPFNQPQHF.

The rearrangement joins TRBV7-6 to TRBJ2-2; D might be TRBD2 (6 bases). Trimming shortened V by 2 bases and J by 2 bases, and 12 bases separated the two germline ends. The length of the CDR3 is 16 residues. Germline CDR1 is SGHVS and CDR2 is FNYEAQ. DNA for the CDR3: TGTGCCAGCAGCTTATTTGGCGGGGCTAACACCGGGGAGCTGTTTTTT. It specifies CASSLFGGANTGELFF.

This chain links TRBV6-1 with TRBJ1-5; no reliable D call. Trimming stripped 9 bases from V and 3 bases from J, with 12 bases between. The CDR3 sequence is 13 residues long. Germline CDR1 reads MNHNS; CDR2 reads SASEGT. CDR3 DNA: TGTGCCAGTAACCCGGGGTTCAATCAGCCCCAGCATTTT. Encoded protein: CASNPGFNQPQHF.

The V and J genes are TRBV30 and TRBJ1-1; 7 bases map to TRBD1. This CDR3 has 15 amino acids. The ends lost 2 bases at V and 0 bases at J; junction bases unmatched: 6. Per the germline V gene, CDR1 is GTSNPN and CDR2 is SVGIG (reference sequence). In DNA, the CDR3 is TGTGCCTGGAGTTCGGGACAGATCATGAACACTGAAGCTTTCTTT. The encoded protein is CAWSSGQIMNTEAFF.

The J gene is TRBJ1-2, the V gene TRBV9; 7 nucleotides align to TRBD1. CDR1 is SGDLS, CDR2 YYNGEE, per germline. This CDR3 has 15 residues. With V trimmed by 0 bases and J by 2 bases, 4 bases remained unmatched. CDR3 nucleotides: TGTGCCAGCAGCGTAGCCACAGGGGCCAACTATGGCTACACCTTC. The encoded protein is CASSVATGANYGYTF.

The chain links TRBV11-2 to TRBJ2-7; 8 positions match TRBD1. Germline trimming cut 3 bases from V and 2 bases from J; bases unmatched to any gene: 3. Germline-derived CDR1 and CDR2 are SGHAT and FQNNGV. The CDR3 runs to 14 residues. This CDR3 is CASSFHRGTYEQYF. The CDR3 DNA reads TGTGCCAGCAGCTTCCACAGGGGGACCTACGAGCAGTACTTC.

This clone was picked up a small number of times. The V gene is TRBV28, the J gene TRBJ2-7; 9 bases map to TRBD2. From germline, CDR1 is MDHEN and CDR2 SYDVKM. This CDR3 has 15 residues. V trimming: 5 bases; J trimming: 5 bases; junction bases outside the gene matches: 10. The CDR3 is CASSLPGLAMDEQYF. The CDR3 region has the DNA TGTGCCAGCAGTCTGCCGGGACTAGCTATGGACGAGCAGTACTTC. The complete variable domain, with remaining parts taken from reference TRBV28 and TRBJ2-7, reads DVKVTQSSRYLVKRTGEKVFLECVQDMDHENMFWYRQDPGLGLRLIYFSYDVKMKEKGDIPEGYSVSREKKERFSLILESASTNQTSMYLCASSLPGLAMDEQYFGPGTRLTVT.

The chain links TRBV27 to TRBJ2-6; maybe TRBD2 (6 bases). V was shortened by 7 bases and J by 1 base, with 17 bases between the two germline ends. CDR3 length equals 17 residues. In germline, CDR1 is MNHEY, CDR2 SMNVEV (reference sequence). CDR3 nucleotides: TGTGCCAGCACCCCCGACGCGGGGAGGTCTGGGGCCAACGTCCTGACTTTC. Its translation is CASTPDAGRSGANVLTF.

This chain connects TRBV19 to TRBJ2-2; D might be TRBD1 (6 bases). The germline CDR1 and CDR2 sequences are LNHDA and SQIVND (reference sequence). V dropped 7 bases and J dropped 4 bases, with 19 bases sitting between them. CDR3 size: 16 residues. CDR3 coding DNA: TGTGCCAGTACGCTGATCCAGGGGTTCGGCACCGGGGAGCTGTTTTTT. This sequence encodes CASTLIQGFGTGELFF. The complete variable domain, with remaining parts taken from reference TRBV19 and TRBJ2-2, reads DGGITQSPKYLFRKEGQNVTLSCEQNLNHDAMYWYRQDPGQGLRLIYYSQIVNDFQKGDIAEGYSVSREKKESFPLTVTSAQKNPTAFYLCASTLIQGFGTGELFFGEGSRLTVL.

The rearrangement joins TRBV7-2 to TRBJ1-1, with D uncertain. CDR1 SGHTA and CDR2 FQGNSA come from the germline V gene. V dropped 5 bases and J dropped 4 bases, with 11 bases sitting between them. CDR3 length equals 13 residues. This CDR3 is CASSPYLATEAFF. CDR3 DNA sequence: TGTGCCAGCAGCCCCTACTTGGCCACTGAAGCTTTCTTT.

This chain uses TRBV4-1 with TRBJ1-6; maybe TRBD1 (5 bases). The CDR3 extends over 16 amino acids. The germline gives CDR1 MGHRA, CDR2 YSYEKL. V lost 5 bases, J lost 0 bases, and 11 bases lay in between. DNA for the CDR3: TGCGCCAGCAGCTCTTCTAGGGGCTCCTATAATTCACCCCTCCACTTT. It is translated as CASSSSRGSYNSPLHF.

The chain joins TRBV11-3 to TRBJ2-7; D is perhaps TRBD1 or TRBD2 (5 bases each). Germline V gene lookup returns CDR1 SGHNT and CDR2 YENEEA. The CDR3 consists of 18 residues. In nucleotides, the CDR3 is TGTGCCAGCAGCTTAAAGAAGAAAGAGGGGACGATGGGCTCTCCCAAGGAGGTC. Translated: CASSLKKKEGTMGSPKEV.